The T cell receptor (beta chain) under discussion was sequenced for a study of cytomegalovirus exposure and HLA in healthy donors (dated by TCRdb to the late 2010s). The study in broad terms: According to an earlier analysis of a few hundred of the donors, 150 million to 200 million T cells yielded some 110 million unique TCR beta sequences and 276 Gb of sequence data. About 330 gigabases of sequencing data and around 88 million unique TCR sequences made up an early release that covered 500 to 700 HLA-typed donors. The genetic ancestry cluster associated with self-reported Caucasian donors included roughly 84% of the approximately 410 genotyped donors. The study was designed to test whether signatures of past pathogen exposure could be identified by cataloging public T cell receptors. The study profiled the T cell repertoires of 666 subjects by immunosequencing and related them to cytomegalovirus serostatus. Along with the roughly 710-subject first cohort, a separate validation cohort of approximately 110 different subjects was used. The study combined high-throughput TCR immunosequencing, statistical association of individual TCRs with disease status, and machine learning to predict cytomegalovirus infection status. In a later analysis, previously published TCR beta repertoires from about 670 donors were re-analyzed and high-resolution HLA genotyping was added so that TCR occurrence patterns could be studied. Rather than drawing on any new phenotypic data, the later analysis identified candidate immune exposures from TCR beta sequences and the way those sequences occurred across donors. An earlier analysis of 587 of the donors used high-throughput TCR beta sequencing to judge whether each TCR beta V gene segment behaved as functional or pseudogenic. Alongside the repertoire data, information on donor age, sex, ethnicity and CMV serostatus was compiled. A later genetic analysis used genome-wide SNP genotypes for about 65% of the roughly 700 donors, treating that subset as a discovery cohort. All discovery cohort repertoires had been generated on a single sequencing platform. Both class I and class II loci were covered by HLA typing, at four-digit resolution. The number of typed donors differed by locus: 629-630 for A, B, C, DRB1 and DQB1; 522 for DQA1; 606 for DPA1; and about 470 for DPB1. A handful of DR-DQ haplotypes were handled as single units for association and clustering because linkage in the cohort was strong. On average, over 200,000 unique TCR beta nucleotide sequences were sequenced per donor among some 430 genotyped donors of the cohort, with 15% to 20% of those sequences being non-productive. Results the study describes overall, beyond this receptor: Because HLA typing was missing for some donors at each locus, association tests included only the typed subset. Compared with equally common non-associated chains, HLA-associated TCR beta chains in a later analysis were more clonally expanded and had lower generation probabilities. Correlated functional status among segregating V segments might reflect linkage disequilibrium, but an unknown experimental factor could not be ruled out. A group of highly shared sequence variants was considered likely to be a technical artifact of the sequencing pipeline. In an earlier analysis of over 550 of the donors, most TCR beta V segments were observed in productive rearrangements about 90% or about 30% of the time, broadly matching IMGT annotations. Most CMV-associated TCR beta chains appeared to be HLA-restricted in a later analysis, and the HLA associations seemed to be driven largely by CMV exposure. Three of the identified cytomegalovirus-associated TCR beta chains were confirmed in vitro to be specific for cytomegalovirus antigens. The authors suggested that the approach could potentially be extended to other disease states and immunological phenotypes. Across donors, most TCR sequences were observed very rarely, whereas some public TCRs were present in many individuals. In a later genetic analysis, fewer N-insertions in productive TCRs were reported among donors in an Asian-associated ancestry cluster than the approximately 670-donor mean. The classifier was reported to diagnose cytomegalovirus status with high specificity and sensitivity in both the original cohort and the validation cohort. A further reported finding was that TCR beta sequences accurately predicted the HLA-A and HLA-B alleles for most subjects in the first cohort. Immune exposure information for the cohort was limited to CMV serostatus. A later genetic analysis associated a missense DCLRE1C variant with V-gene and J-gene trimming of TCR beta chains, and an independent cohort replicated the association. Assigning TCR associations to individual alleles was difficult when HLA alleles, especially DR and DQ, strongly co-occurred. Only TCR beta chains were sequenced in this cohort, and the absence of alpha or paired-chain data limited detectable features. A later analysis found that TCR association rates varied across HLA loci, with DRB1 alleles showing the most associated TCRs and HLA-C alleles the fewest. The study listed 150 to 200 TCR beta chains as associated with cytomegalovirus. The presence/absence analyses assumed that sequencing depth was roughly uniform across donors, and that assumption may not be true. About 17 rarely observed V segments, including chromosome 9 orphons, were excluded from the earlier analysis of about 610 of the donors because counts were too low. A later analysis reported that several top co-occurrence clusters appeared linked to parvovirus B19, influenza, CMV and Epstein-Barr virus. In a later analysis, some 17,000 TCR beta sequences were associated with specific HLA alleles at a false discovery rate of 0.05.

The cohort consisted of some 670 healthy bone marrow donors. All cohort members were sampled while nominally healthy, although unrecorded immune exposures were likely present. The donor tested CMV seronegative, placing the donor among the 350 to 400 seronegative members of the cohort. A peripheral blood sample was collected from each donor, and TCR beta sequencing was performed on peripheral blood mononuclear cells. The Qiagen DNeasy Blood Extraction Kit was used to extract genomic DNA from the blood cell samples. Library preparation was by the immunoSEQ multiplex PCR assay. The multiplex PCR relied on a mix of 60 forward primers for TCR Vbeta segments and 13 reverse primers for TCR Jbeta segments. A multiplex PCR assay on genomic DNA amplified the CDR3 region of rearranged TCR beta genes. The amplified TCR beta libraries were sequenced on the Illumina HiSeq System as 87-base-pair reads. The original pipeline was this. A later analysis counted about 76 million unique TCR beta chains across the 650 to 700 repertoires, and around 9.9 million of these chains were shared by at least two donors. Raw reads were error-corrected and collapsed into unique sequences with a nearest-neighbor algorithm that merged closely related sequences to remove PCR and sequencing errors. To assign V, D and J gene segments, CDR3 sequences were aligned to IMGT reference sequences. For a sequence to be retained, at least a six-nucleotide match to both a V gene segment and a J gene segment was required. Rearrangements were classified as productive when the CDR3 lacked stop codons and remained in frame with V and J, and all other rearrangements were classified as non-productive. Following IMGT convention, CDR3 was defined as the stretch from the second conserved V-encoded cysteine to the conserved J-encoded phenylalanine. The earlier analysis of about 620 of the donors excluded sequences that lacked an unambiguous match to a single V gene segment. An earlier analysis of a few hundred of the donors called V segments functional above 56.7% productive rearrangements and segregating when the between-donor standard deviation exceeded 5%. A statistical classification framework was built to diagnose cytomegalovirus status from the catalog of TCR beta chain sequences. A later analysis assigned V and J genes by comparing TCR nucleotide sequences with IMGT/GENE-DB human TR gene sequences. In a later analysis, CDR3 sequences and most-parsimonious VDJ recombination scenarios were assigned using the TCRdist pipeline. In a later analysis, each TCR beta chain was defined by its CDR3 amino acid sequence together with its V-gene family, and reads lacking a unique V-gene family were excluded. A later analysis removed roughly 590 highly shared, low-generation-probability nucleotide sequences to deal with suspected cross-contamination and a sequencing artifact. A later analysis calculated a clonal expansion index for each public chain from normalized within-repertoire ranks of inferred template counts. In a later analysis, generation probabilities were computed using a VDJ recombination model fitted to out-of-frame rearrangements, and the results were checked against IGoR. Hypergeometric tests were used in a later analysis to score TCR-TCR, TCR-HLA and TCR-CMV co-occurrence, with a repertoire-size bias correction applied to the TCR pairs. To estimate false discovery rates, a later analysis permuted the HLA or CMV assignments 20 times. In a later analysis, co-occurring TCRs were grouped with DBSCAN, and TCRdist sequence similarity was added when clustering was performed within HLA-allele-positive subsets. Repertoires with fewer than 30,000 or more than 120,000 public chains, plus five repertoires with anomalous nucleotide sharing, were excluded from co-occurrence clustering. TCRdb took over this immuneACCESS table, retaining in-frame rearrangements with V and J assigned. Such tables are incomplete; in checked studies, under half of the missing clones stem from an unresolved V gene, and the remainder is unexplained. That table is the source of V, J and clone size, and D and trimming were worked out from the DNA. The sample includes 100,000 or so clones, with roughly 78% observed a single time. The ten largest make up less than 9.5% of the sample.

This clone was picked up one time. Its antigen remains unidentified. No much larger clone exists at a distance of one base, and base qualities are not known. This receptor was identified in a man younger than 45 in good health and CMV-seronegative. Sequenced: PBMCs.

The nucleotides read TGTGCCAGTAGTATTTCCGTCCAGGGATCCCAGCATTTT. Protein translation: CASSISVQGSQHF. This chain joins TRBV19 to TRBJ1-5; TRBD1 could be the D gene, as 5 bases match. From a lookup of the germline V gene (reference sequence), CDR1 and CDR2 are LNHDA and SQIVND. The junction carries 14 bases between V and J, which are trimmed by 3 bases and 11 bases respectively. From its cysteine to its phenylalanine, the CDR3 spans 13 amino acids. Just CDR3 DNA is preserved here, 39 bases in frame from base 1.